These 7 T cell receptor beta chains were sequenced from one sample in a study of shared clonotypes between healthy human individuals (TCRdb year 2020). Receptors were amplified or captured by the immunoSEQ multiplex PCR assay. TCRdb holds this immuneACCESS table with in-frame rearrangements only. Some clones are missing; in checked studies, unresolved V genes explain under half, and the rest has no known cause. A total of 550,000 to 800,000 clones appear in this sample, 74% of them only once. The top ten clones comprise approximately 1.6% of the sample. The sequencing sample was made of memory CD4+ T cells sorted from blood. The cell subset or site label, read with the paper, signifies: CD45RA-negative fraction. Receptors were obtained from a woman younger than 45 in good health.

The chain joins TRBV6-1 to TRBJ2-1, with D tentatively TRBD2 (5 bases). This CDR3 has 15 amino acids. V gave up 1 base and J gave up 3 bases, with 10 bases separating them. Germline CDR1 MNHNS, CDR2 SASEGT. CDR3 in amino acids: CASSEEVASYNEQFF. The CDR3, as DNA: TGTGCCAGCAGTGAAGAAGTAGCGAGCTACAATGAGCAGTTCTTC.

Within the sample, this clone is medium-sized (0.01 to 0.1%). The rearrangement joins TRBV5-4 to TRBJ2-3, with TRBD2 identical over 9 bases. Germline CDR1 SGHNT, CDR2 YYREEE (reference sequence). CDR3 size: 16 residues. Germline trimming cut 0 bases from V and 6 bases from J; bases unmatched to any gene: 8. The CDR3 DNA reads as TGTGCCAGCAGCTTGGTCGCGGGACTAGCAGGGGATACGCAGTATTTT. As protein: CASSLVAGLAGDTQYF.

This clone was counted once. This CDR3 is CASSLRLAGANEQFF. The DNA for the CDR3 is TGTGCCAGCAGCTTAAGACTAGCGGGGGCCAATGAGCAGTTCTTC. The chain is built from TRBV7-3 and TRBJ2-1, with TRBD2 matching 12 bases. V lost 1 base and J lost 6; bases outside the gene matches: 1. The CDR3 length is 15 residues. Germline CDR1 and CDR2: SGHTA and FQGTGA.

DNA for the CDR3: TGTGCCAGCAGCCCCGGGAGGCTAGCGGGAGAGGAGCAGTACTTC. Protein sequence: CASSPGRLAGEEQYF. The V call is TRBV11-3, the J call TRBJ2-7; 10 bases fit TRBD2. CDR3 length: 15 amino acids. CDR1 SGHNT and CDR2 YENEEA come from the germline V gene. The trim removed 5 bases at V and 7 bases at J, leaving 11 bases unmatched.

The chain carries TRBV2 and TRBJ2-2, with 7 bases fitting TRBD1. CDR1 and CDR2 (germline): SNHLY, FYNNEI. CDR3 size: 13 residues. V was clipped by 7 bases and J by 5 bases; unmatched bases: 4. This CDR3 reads CASKTGLTGELFF. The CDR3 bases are TGTGCCAGCAAGACAGGGTTGACCGGGGAGCTGTTTTTT. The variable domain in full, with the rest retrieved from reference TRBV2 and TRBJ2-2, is EPEVTQTPSHQVTQMGQEVILRCVPISNHLYFYWYRQILGQKVEFLVSFYNNEISEKSEIFDDQFSVERPDGSNFTLKIRSTKLEDSAMYFCASKTGLTGELFFGEGSRLTVL.

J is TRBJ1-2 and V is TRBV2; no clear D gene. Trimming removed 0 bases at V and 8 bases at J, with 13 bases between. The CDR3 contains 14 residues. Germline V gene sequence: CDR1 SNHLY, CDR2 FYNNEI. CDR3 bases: TGTGCCAGCAGTGAAGCGAGGTCCGCGGGGGGCTACACCTTC. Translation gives CASSEARSAGGYTF.

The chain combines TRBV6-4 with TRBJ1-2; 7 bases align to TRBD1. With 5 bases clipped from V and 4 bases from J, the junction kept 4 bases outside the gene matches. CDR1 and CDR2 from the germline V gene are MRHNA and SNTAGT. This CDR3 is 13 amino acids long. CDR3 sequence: CASSRQGSYGYTF. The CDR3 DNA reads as TGTGCCAGCAGTAGACAGGGTAGCTATGGCTACACCTTC.